This T cell receptor (beta chain) was found in a study of monozygotic twins with inflammatory bowel disease. Study conclusions and caveats: Heterogeneous immunosuppressive treatment regimens may have introduced variability into patient repertoires. Ultimately, a single strong signal or clonotype associated with IBD was not supported. Relative clonotype sharing with others was diminished in IBD patients versus healthy twins, particularly with disease activity.

Germline CDR1 reads SGHNT; CDR2 reads YYREEE (reference sequence). The CDR3 covers 15 residues. With respect to this clonotype: What it recognizes is unknown.

UMIs bearing a 6-nucleotide sample barcode were added through template switching. From its re-call of the 5' RACE reads, TCRdb lists each CDR3 protein once, without DNA. In all, the sample yields more than 350,000 distinct CDR3 sequences. The rearrangement links TRBV5-4 to TRBJ1-2. Input material: blood. The TCR was taken from a human donor with ulcerative colitis or Crohn's disease, or a healthy co-twin of an affected twin (not recorded which). This CDR3 is CATGTRGTPNYGYTF.